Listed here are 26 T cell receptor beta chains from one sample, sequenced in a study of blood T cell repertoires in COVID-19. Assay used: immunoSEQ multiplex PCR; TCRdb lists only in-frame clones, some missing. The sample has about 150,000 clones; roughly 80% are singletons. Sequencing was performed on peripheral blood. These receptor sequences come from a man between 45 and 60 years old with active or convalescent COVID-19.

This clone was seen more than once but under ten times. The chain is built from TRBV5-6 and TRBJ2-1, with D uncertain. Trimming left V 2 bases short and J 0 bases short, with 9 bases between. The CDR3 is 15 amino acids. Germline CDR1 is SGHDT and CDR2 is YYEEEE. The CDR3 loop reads CASSFGAVSYNEQFF. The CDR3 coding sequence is TGTGCCAGCAGCTTCGGAGCTGTCTCCTACAATGAGCAGTTCTTC.

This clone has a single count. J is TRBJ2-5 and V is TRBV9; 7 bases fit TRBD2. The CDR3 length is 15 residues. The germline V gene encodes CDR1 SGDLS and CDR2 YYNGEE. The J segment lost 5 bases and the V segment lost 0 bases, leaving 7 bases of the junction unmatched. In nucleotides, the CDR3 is TGTGCCAGCAGCGTAGGGGGAGGGGCTTCGGAGACCCAGTACTTC. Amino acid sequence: CASSVGGGASETQYF.

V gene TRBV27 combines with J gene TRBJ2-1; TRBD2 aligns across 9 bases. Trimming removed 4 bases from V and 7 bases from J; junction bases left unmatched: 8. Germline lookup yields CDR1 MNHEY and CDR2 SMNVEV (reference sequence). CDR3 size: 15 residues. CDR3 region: CASSSFGGGGNEQFF. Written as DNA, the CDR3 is TGTGCCAGCAGTTCGTTCGGCGGGGGGGGAAATGAGCAGTTCTTC.

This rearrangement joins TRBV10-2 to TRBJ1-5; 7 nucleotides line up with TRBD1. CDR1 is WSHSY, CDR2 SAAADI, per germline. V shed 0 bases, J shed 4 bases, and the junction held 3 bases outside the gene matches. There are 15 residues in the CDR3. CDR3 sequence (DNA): TGCGCCAGCAGTGAGTCGGGGACAGCTAATCAGCCCCAGCATTTT. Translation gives CASSESGTANQPQHF.

This CDR3 reads CASSQNRGEAFF. The CDR3 nucleotides are TGTGCCAGCAGCCAGAACAGGGGTGAAGCTTTCTTT. The chain combines TRBV3-1 (or the pseudogene TRBV3-2) with TRBJ1-1; TRBD1 agrees at 7 bases. V shed 3 bases, J shed 7 bases, and the junction held 2 bases outside the gene matches. CDR1 is LGHDT, CDR2 YNNKEL, per germline (reference sequence). The CDR3 is 12 residues long.

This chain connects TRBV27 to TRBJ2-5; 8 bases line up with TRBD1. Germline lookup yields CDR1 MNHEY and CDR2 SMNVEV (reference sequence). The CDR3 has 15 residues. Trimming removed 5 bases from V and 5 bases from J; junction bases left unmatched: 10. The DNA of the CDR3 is TGTGCCAGCAGTAACCCGCAGGGGGCGGGGGAGACCCAGTACTTC. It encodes CASSNPQGAGETQYF.

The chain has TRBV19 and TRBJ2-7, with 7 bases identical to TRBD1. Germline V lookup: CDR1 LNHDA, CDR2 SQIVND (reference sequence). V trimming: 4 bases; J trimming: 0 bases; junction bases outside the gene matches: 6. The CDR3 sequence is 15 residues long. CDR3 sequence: CASSRRGTASYEQYF. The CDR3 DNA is TGTGCCAGTAGTAGGAGAGGGACAGCCTCCTACGAGCAGTACTTC.

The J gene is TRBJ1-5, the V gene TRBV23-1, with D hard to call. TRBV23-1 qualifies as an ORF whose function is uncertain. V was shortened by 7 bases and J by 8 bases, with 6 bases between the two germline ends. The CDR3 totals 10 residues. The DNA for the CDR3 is TGCGCCAGCACCCCCAAGCCCCAGCATTTT. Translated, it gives CASTPKPQHF.

CDR3 in amino acids: CASSNGTGTDTQYF. CDR3 sequence (DNA): TGTGCCAGCAGCAACGGGACAGGGACAGATACGCAGTATTTT. This chain links TRBV21-1 with TRBJ2-3; TRBD1, as called in the table, went unchecked against the DNA. TRBV21-1 is flagged as a pseudogene. The CDR3 is made up of 14 amino acids.

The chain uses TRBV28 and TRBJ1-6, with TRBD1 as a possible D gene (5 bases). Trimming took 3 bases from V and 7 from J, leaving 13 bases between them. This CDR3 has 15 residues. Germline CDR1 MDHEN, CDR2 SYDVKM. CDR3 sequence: CASSLRGGTNSPLHF. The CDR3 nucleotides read TGTGCCAGCAGTTTGCGCGGGGGAACGAATTCACCCCTCCACTTT.

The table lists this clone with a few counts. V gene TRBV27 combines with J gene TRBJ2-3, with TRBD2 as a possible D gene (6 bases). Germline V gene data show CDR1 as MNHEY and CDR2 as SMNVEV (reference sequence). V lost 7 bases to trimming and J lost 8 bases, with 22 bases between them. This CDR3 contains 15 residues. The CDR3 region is CASTLTYDRRGTQYF. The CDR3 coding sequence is TGTGCCAGCACCCTAACCTACGACCGGAGGGGTACGCAGTATTTT.

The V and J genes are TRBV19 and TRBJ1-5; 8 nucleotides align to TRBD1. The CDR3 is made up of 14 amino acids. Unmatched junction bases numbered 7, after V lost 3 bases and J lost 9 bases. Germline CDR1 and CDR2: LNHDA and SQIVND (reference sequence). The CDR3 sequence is CASSIGQGVRPQHF. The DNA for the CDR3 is TGTGCCAGTAGTATTGGACAGGGCGTGCGGCCCCAGCATTTT.

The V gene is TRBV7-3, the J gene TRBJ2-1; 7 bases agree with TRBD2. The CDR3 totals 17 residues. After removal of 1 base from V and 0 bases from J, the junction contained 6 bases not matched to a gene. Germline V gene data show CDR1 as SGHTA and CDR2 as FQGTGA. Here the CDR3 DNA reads TGTGCCAGCAGCTTAATGCCTAGCGGAAGCTCCTACAATGAGCAGTTCTTC. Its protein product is CASSLMPSGSSYNEQFF. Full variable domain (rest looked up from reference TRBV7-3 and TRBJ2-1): GAGVSQTPSNKVTEKGKYVELRCDPISGHTALYWYRQSLGQGPEFLIYFQGTGAADDSGLPNDRFFAVRPEGSVSTLKIQRTERGDSAVYLCASSLMPSGSSYNEQFFGPGTRLTVL.

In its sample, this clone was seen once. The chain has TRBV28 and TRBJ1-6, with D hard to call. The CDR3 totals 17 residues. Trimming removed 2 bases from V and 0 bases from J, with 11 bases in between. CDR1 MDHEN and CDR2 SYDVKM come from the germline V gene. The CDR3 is CASSLVQWSSYNSPLHF. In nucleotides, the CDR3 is TGTGCCAGCAGTTTAGTGCAGTGGAGCTCCTATAATTCACCCCTCCACTTT.

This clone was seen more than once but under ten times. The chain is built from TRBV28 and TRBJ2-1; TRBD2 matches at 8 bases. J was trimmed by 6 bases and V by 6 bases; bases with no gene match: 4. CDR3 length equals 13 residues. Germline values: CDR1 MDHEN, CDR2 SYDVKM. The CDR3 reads CASSYGTSNEQFF. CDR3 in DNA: TGTGCCAGCAGCTATGGGACTAGCAATGAGCAGTTCTTC.

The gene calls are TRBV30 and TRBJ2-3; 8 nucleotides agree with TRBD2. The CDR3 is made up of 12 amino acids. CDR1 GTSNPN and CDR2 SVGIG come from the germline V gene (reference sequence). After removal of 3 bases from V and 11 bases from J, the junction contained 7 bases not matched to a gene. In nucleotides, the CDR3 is TGTGCCTGGAGATCTGGCGGGACTAGGCAGTATTTT. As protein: CAWRSGGTRQYF. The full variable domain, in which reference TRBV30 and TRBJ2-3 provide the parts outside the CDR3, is SQTIHQWPATLVQPVGSPLSLECTVEGTSNPNLYWYRQAAGRGLQLLFYSVGIGQISSEVPQNLSASRPQDRQFILSSKKLLLSDSGFYLCAWRSGGTRQYFGPGTRLTVL.

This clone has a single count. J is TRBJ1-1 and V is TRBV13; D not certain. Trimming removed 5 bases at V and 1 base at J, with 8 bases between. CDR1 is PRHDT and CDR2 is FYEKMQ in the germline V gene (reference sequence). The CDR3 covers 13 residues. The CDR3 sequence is CASSLTKNTEAFF. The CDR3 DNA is TGTGCCAGCAGCCTAACCAAGAACACTGAAGCTTTCTTT.

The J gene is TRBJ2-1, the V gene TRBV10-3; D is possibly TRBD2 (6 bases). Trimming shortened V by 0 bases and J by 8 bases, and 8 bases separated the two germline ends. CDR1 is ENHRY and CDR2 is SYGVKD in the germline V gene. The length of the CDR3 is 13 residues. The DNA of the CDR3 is TGTGCCATCAGTGAGTCCGGGAGCGATGAGCAGTTCTTC. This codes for CAISESGSDEQFF.

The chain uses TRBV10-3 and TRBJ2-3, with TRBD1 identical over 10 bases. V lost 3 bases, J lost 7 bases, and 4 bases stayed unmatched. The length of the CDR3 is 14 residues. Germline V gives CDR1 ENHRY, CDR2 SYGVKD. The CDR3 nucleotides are TGTGCCATCAGTGAAGGGACAGGGGCCCATACGCAGTATTTT. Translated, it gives CAISEGTGAHTQYF.

In DNA form, the CDR3 reads TGTGCCAGCAGCTTAGGCGACACGTCCTACGAGCAGTACTTC. Translation gives CASSLGDTSYEQYF. The V gene is TRBV11-2, the J gene TRBJ2-7; D not certain. The length of the CDR3 is 14 residues. The V end lost 1 base, the J end lost 1 base, and 8 bases lay between the germline ends. The germline gives CDR1 SGHAT, CDR2 FQNNGV. The full variable domain, its missing parts supplied by reference TRBV11-2 and TRBJ2-7, is EAGVAQSPRYKIIEKRQSVAFWCNPISGHATLYWYQQILGQGPKLLIQFQNNGVVDDSQLPKDRFSAERLKGVDSTLKIQPAKLEDSAVYLCASSLGDTSYEQYFGPGTRLTVT.

The CDR3: CASSPLSGTDNQPQHF. CDR3 in DNA: TGTGCCAGCAGCCCCCTCTCGGGGACAGACAATCAGCCCCAGCATTTT. The chain is built from TRBV7-6 and TRBJ1-5, with 7 bases aligning to TRBD1. Trimming removed 5 bases from V and 3 bases from J; junction bases left unmatched: 10. This CDR3 spans 16 amino acids. Germline V gives CDR1 SGHVS, CDR2 FNYEAQ.

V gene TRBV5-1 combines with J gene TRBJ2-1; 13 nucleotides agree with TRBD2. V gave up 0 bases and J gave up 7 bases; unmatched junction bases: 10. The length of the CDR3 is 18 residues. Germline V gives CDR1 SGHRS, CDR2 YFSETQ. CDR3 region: CASSLGLAGGGWGNEQFF. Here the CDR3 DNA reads TGCGCCAGCAGCTTGGGACTAGCGGGAGGAGGGTGGGGGAATGAGCAGTTCTTC. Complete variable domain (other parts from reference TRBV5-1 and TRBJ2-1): KAGVTQTPRYLIKTRGQQVTLSCSPISGHRSVSWYQQTPGQGLQFLFEYFSETQRNKGNFPGRFSGRQFSNSRSEMNVSTLELGDSALYLCASSLGLAGGGWGNEQFFGPGTRLTVL.

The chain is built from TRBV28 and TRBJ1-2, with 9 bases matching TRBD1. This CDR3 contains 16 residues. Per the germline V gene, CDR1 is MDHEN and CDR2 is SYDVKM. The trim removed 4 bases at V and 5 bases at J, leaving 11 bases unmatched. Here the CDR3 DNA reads TGTGCCAGCAGTTCACCTTCACAGGGGGCGTGGTATGGCTACACCTTC. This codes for CASSSPSQGAWYGYTF.

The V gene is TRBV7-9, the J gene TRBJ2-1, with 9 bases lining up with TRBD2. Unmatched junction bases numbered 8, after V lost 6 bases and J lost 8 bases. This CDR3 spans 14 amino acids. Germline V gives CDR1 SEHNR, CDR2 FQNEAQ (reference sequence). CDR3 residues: CASRSGTSIYEQFF. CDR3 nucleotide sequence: TGTGCCAGCAGGTCCGGGACTAGCATTTATGAGCAGTTCTTC. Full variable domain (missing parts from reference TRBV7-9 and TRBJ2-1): DTGVSQNPRHKITKRGQNVTFRCDPISEHNRLYWYRQTLGQGPEFLTYFQNEAQLEKSRLLSDRFSAERPKGSFSTLEIQRTEQGDSAMYLCASRSGTSIYEQFFGPGTRLTVL.

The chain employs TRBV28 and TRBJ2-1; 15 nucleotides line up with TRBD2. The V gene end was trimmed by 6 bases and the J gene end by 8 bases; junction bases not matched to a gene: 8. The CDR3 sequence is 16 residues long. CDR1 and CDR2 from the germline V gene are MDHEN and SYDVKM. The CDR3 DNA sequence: TGTGCCAGCAGCTCCCCGGGACTAGCGGGGGGCGATGAGCAGTTCTTC. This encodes CASSSPGLAGGDEQFF.

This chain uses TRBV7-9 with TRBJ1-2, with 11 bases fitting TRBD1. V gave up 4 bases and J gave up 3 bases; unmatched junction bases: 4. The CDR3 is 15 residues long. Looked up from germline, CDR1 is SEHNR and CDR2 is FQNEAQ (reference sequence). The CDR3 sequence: CASSWPGQGDYGYTF. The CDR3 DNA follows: TGTGCCAGCAGCTGGCCGGGACAGGGGGACTATGGCTACACCTTC. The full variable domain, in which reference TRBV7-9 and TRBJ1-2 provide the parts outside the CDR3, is DTGVSQNPRHKITKRGQNVTFRCDPISEHNRLYWYRQTLGQGPEFLTYFQNEAQLEKSRLLSDRFSAERPKGSFSTLEIQRTEQGDSAMYLCASSWPGQGDYGYTFGSGTRLTVV.